This section outlines one T cell receptor (beta chain) sequence together with its context. The sample comes from a study of cytomegalovirus exposure and HLA in healthy donors. Unmatched junction bases numbered 0, after V lost 0 bases and J lost 6 bases. The V gene's germline CDR1 is SGHDT and CDR2 YYEEEE. The CDR3 runs to 13 residues. Profiled with immunoSEQ multiplex PCR; TCRdb holds only in-frame clones, not every one. The sample lists 300,000 or so clones, roughly 86% occurring once. The TCR comes from a man aged 25-45 years in good health and CMV-seronegative. This chain connects TRBV5-6 to TRBJ1-5; 7 positions match TRBD1. Sequencing input: PBMCs. The CDR3 here is CASSLGTGQPQHF. CDR3 DNA sequence: TGTGCCAGCAGCTTGGGGACAGGTCAGCCCCAGCATTTT. Filled out from reference TRBV5-6 and TRBJ1-5, the complete variable domain reads DAGVTQSPTHLIKTRGQQVTLRCSPKSGHDTVSWYQQALGQGPQFIFQYYEEEERQRGNFPDRFSGHQFPNYSSELNVNALLLGDSALYLCASSLGTGQPQHFGDGTRLSIL.